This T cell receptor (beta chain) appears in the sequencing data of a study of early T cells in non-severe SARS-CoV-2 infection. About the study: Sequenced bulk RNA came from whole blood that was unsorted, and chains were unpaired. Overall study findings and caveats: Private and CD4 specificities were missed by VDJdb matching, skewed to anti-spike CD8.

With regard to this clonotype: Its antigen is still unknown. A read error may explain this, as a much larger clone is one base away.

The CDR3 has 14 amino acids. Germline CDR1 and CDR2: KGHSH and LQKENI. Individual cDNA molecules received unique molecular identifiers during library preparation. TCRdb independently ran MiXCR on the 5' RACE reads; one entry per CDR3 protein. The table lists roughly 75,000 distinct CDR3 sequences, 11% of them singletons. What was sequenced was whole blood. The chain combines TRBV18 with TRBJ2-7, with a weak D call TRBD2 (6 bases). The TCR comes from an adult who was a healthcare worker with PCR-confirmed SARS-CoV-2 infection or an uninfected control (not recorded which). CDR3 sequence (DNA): TGTGCCGGCTCACCGATTCCGGGAGCCTACGAGCAGTACTTC. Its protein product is CAGSPIPGAYEQYF.